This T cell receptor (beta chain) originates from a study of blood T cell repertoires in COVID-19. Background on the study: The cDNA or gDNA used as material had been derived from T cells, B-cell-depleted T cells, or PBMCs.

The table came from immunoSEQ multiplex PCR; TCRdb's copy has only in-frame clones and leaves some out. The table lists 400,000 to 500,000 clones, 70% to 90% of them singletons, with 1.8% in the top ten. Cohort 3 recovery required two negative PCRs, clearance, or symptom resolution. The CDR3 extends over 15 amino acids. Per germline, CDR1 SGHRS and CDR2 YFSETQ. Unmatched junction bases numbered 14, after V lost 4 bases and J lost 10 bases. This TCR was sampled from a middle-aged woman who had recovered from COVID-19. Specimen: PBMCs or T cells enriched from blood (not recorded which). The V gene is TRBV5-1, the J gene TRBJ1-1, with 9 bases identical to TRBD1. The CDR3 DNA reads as TGCGCCAGCAGCCCACACGAAACAGGGGGCTGGCGAGCTTTCTTT. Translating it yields CASSPHETGGWRAFF.